This T cell receptor beta chain was observed in a study of blood T cell repertoires in COVID-19 (dated by TCRdb to the early 2020s). As for the study more broadly: Samples from collaborators originated in the United States, Italy and Spain and spanned both the acute and convalescent phases of COVID-19. The material from the prospective study consisted of cDNA or gDNA derived from T cells, B-cell-depleted T cells, or PBMCs. Subjects who had been exposed to COVID-19, were actively infected with it, or had recovered from it provided the deeply sampled blood TCRbeta repertoires that made up the dataset. A freely available public database, intended as a resource for researchers studying the immune response to SARS-CoV-2, is where the repertoires were released. Samples came from the ongoing ImmuneRACE study (first 160 participants) plus 1,254 subjects from 6 global collaborators. Nearly every sample came with metadata listing a de-identified subject ID, COVID-19 status, age in years and sex. Where HLA class I and class II types were available, the types were taken from metadata supplied by the sample provider, not from assay-based typing. General conclusions and limits of the study: The quantity of clinical and demographic metadata differed by source and by participant and was supplied without curation.

As to this clone: Its recognized antigen is unknown. No base quality values were provided; no much bigger clone lies one nucleotide off.

TCRbeta CDR3 regions were amplified from genomic DNA using the immunoSEQ Assay, a bias-controlled multiplex PCR. Turning to the authors' computational methods: The number of nucleated cells in each sample was estimated from the amplification of reference gene primers within the assay. Sequence reads were collapsed and filtered to measure the absolute abundance of every unique TCRbeta CDR3 rearrangement. For each sample, productive Simpson clonality was calculated as the square root of Simpson's diversity index over productive rearrangements. This is the immuneACCESS table as TCRdb keeps it, with only in-frame sequences that have V and J called. A part of the clones is gone; compared with another copy, unresolved V genes explain less than half, and the rest is unexplained. D and trimming come from the DNA, and the V and J calls and clone size come from that table. This sample has under 250,000 clones in its table, and roughly nine tenths of those were observed once. Around 6.9% of the sample comes from the top ten.

Germline trimming: 2 bases from V, 8 bases from J; junction bases outside gene matches: 6. Reading the germline V gene gives CDR1 MNHNS and CDR2 SASEGT. The CDR3 contains 14 residues, cysteine and phenylalanine counted. Just CDR3 DNA is preserved here, 42 bases in frame from base 1. Another Seattle source contributed samples from volunteer blood donors who had recovered from COVID-19. Whole blood was collected in K2EDTA tubes by collaborating institutions according to the institutions' own protocols. For TCRbeta analysis, collaborator samples were shipped as frozen whole blood, as isolated PBMCs, or as DNA extracted from either sample type.

This receptor chain uses TRBV6-1 and TRBJ1-2, with 9 bases in between that match TRBD1. Sample: peripheral blood. The TCR originated in a man aged 60-69 years who had recovered from COVID-19. In nucleotide form, the sequence is TGTGCCAGCAGTGAAACGGGACAGGGAACGGGCTACACCTTC. Its protein is CASSETGQGTGYTF.